This TCR beta chain originates from a study of T cell responses to AZD1222 COVID-19 vaccine. Findings of the study overall: None of the repertoires were sampled until the peak T cell response had passed.

Sequenced by immunoSEQ multiplex PCR; TCRdb stores in-frame clones only, minus some. Of roughly 80,000 clones listed, over 85% are singletons. As to this clone: Antigen unknown.

The CDR3 loop spans 15 amino acids. The ends lost 3 bases at V and 3 bases at J; junction bases unmatched: 8. Germline V CDR1 and CDR2: SEHNR, FQNEAQ (reference sequence). This sequence joins TRBV7-9 and TRBJ2-7, with 7 bases lining up with TRBD1. This TCR came from an adult in good health. The input for sequencing was peripheral blood, taken on day 0 of AZD1222 vaccination. Here the CDR3 reads CASSFTGTDYYEQYF. The CDR3 nucleotides are TGTGCCAGCAGCTTTACCGGGACAGACTACTACGAGCAGTACTTC.